In this sample, the clone carrying this TCR beta chain turned up many times. From germline, CDR1 is SEHNR and CDR2 FQNEAQ (reference sequence). The CDR3 extends over 14 amino acids. Trimming shortened V by 5 bases and J by 3 bases, and 13 bases separated the two germline ends. One entry per CDR3 protein results from TCRdb running MiXCR on the reads. Of around 530,000 distinct CDR3 sequences listed, 16% are singletons. This entry belongs to a study of T cell repertoires in cytomegalovirus infection. Across the study: The public TCR beta signatures pointed to both CMV infection and matching HLA type.

The rearrangement links TRBV7-9 to TRBJ1-1; maybe TRBD1 (5 bases). The sequence was collected from a human donor in good health (CMV status not recorded). Some clones in this sample may be carry-over from other donors' samples. The specimen was CD8+ T cells from PBMCs. The CDR3 region is CASSTDILDTEAFF. CDR3 nucleotide sequence: TGTGCCAGCAGCACGGACATCTTGGACACTGAAGCTTTCTTT.